This T cell receptor beta chain was sequenced in a study of CD8 T cells in ankylosing spondylitis. Study-wide findings and caveats: Typical of ankylosing spondylitis blood, it appeared, was a TCR beta motif of eight highly homologous variants.

CDR3 length equals 16 residues. V was trimmed by 5 bases and J by 8 bases, leaving 21 bases between them. In germline, CDR1 is SGHTA, CDR2 FQGNSA. There are a few counts of this clonotype. Its antigen is unidentified. TCRdb redid the calling of the 5' RACE reads with MiXCR, one entry per CDR3 protein. The table has hundreds of thousands of distinct CDR3 sequences, around 11% seen once. The specimen was blood, either unsorted or a sorted T cell fraction (not recorded which). The chain links TRBV7-2 to TRBJ1-4, with a tentative D call TRBD1 (5 bases). The sequence derives from a male donor with ankylosing spondylitis. The CDR3 spells CASSRGQRGSGEKLFF. CDR3 nucleotides: TGTGCCAGCAGCCGTGGGCAAAGGGGATCGGGGGAAAAACTGTTTTTT. The whole variable domain, filled in from reference TRBV7-2 and TRBJ1-4, reads GAGVSQSPSNKVTEKGKDVELRCDPISGHTALYWYRQSLGQGLEFLIYFQGNSAPDKSGLPSDRFSAERTGGSVSTLTIQRTQQEDSAVYLCASSRGQRGSGEKLFFGSGTQLSVL.